A selection of T cell receptor beta chains follows, all from one sample in a study of T cells in localized non-small cell lung cancer. TCRdb's copy holds only in-frame clones and misses some; the assay was immunoSEQ multiplex PCR. The sample records 39,000 or so clones, roughly 83% being singletons. The sequencing used PBMCs, collected before any cancer treatment. The receptors here all came from a man aged 40 to 69 with stage II lung adenocarcinoma. CDR3s include the opening cysteine and the closing phenylalanine or tryptophan. The order of the fields is D gene, clone size, V gene, J gene, CDR3 DNA, CDR3 protein. D genes are given only for firm matches. Clone sizes are given selectively: once, few, many, or a class where the clone is expanded.

-,-,TRBV28,TRBJ1-1,TGTGCCAGCATCCCGGGGGGGAACACTGAAGCTTTCTTT,CASIPGGNTEAFF
-,few,TRBV6-1,TRBJ1-1,TGTGCCAGCAGTGAACCAGGGGACATGAACACTGAAGCTTTCTTT,CASSEPGDMNTEAFF
-,-,TRBV6-5,TRBJ2-1,TGTGCCAGCAGCCGGGACTGGGGGGATGAGCAGTTCTTC,CASSRDWGDEQFF
TRBD2,-,TRBV2,TRBJ2-3,TGTGCCAGCAGACGAACCGGGACTAGCGGGATGGAGACGCAGTATTTT,CASRRTGTSGMETQYF
TRBD1,once,TRBV7-9,TRBJ2-3,TGTGCCAGCAGCACTACCGGGACAGGACGCACAGATACGCAGTATTTT,CASSTTGTGRTDTQYF
-,-,TRBV4-3,TRBJ1-4,TGCGCCAGCAGCCAGTTAGGACAGAGCAATGAAAAACTGTTTTTT,CASSQLGQSNEKLFF
TRBD1,-,TRBV27,TRBJ1-4,TGTGCCAGCAACCCGAACCCTTTGATCGGGGACAGGCCATCTCTAAGAGAACTGTTTTTT,CASNPNPLIGDRPSLRELFF
-,-,TRBV2,TRBJ2-7,TGTGCCAGCACTCAAAGTGAGGGCGAGCAGTACTTC,CASTQSEGEQYF
-,-,TRBV6-6,TRBJ1-5,TGTGCCAGCCGACCGGGGGGGAGCAATCAGCCCCAGCATTTT,CASRPGGSNQPQHF
TRBD2,-,TRBV5-1,TRBJ2-4,TGCGCCAGCAGCCAGGAAAGCGGGAGTAACATTCAGTACTTC,CASSQESGSNIQYF
TRBD2,-,TRBV6-1,TRBJ2-5,TGTGCCAGCAGTGAAGCGGGAGGGTACTTAGAGACCCAGTACTTC,CASSEAGGYLETQYF
-,-,TRBV2,TRBJ2-7,TGTGCCAGCAGTCTTGACAGGCCACACAACTCCTACGAGCAGTACTTC,CASSLDRPHNSYEQYF
-,-,TRBV7-9,TRBJ2-7,TGTGCCAGCAGCTTAACCCAGGAGCAGTACTTC,CASSLTQEQYF
TRBD2,-,TRBV6-5,TRBJ2-7,TGTGCCAGCAGCGAGAGACTAGCGGGAATCCACGAGCAGTACTTC,CASSERLAGIHEQYF
TRBD1,-,TRBV4-1,TRBJ2-7,TGCGCCAGCAGCCAATACCGGGACAGGAGCTCCTACGAGCAGTACTTC,CASSQYRDRSSYEQYF
TRBD2,-,TRBV4-2,TRBJ2-3,TGTGCCAGCAGCCAAGATACTCAGACTAGCGGGACAATAGATACGCAGTATTTT,CASSQDTQTSGTIDTQYF
-,-,TRBV29-1,TRBJ2-1,TGCAGCGTTGAGCCCAATCCCGGGGATGAGCAGTTCTTC,CSVEPNPGDEQFF
TRBD2,-,TRBV30,TRBJ2-7,TGTGCCTGGAGTGCGGGGGGGAGCCGGACCTACGAGCAGTACTTC,CAWSAGGSRTYEQYF
-,-,TRBV9,TRBJ2-3,TGTGCCAGCAGTCCGCCGGGCCTCATGGGCCCAGATACGCAGTATTTT,CASSPPGLMGPDTQYF
-,-,TRBV7-9,TRBJ2-7,TGTGCCAGCAGCTTAGTCAGCTCCTACGAGCAGTACTTC,CASSLVSSYEQYF
-,-,TRBV7-9,TRBJ1-2,TGTGCCAGCAGCTTAGCGAAGGGTGGCTACACCTTC,CASSLAKGGYTF
TRBD2,-,TRBV6-6,TRBJ2-3,TGTGCCAGCAGCCAGACTAGCGGGAGGGTGGTAGATACGCAGTATTTT,CASSQTSGRVVDTQYF
TRBD2,-,TRBV5-6,TRBJ2-5,TGTGCCAGCAGCCTCCGGATAGCGGGAATGACGTTTAGCCAAGAGACCCAGTACTTC,CASSLRIAGMTFSQETQYF
-,-,TRBV7-3,TRBJ2-2,TGTGCCAGATGGGAGCCATCGACCGGGGAGCTGTTTTTT,CARWEPSTGELFF
TRBD2,once,TRBV28,TRBJ2-3,TGTGCCAGTACTAGCGGGAGGGCGAGGGGCAATTTT,CASTSGRARGNF
-,-,TRBV19,TRBJ1-2,TGTGCCAGTAGTGAACAGGGAACTAGCTACACCTTC,CASSEQGTSYTF
-,-,TRBV2,TRBJ2-7,TGTGCCAGCAGTGAAAGTGAGGCAGGGCTCTCCTACGAGCAGTACTTC,CASSESEAGLSYEQYF
-,-,TRBV19,TRBJ1-6,TGTGCCAGTAGTATTAACCCGACCGGGGATTCACCCCTCCACTTT,CASSINPTGDSPLHF
-,-,TRBV5-1,TRBJ2-5,TGCGCCAGCAGCTTAGTGGGGGCGTTCGGAGAGACCCAGTACTTC,CASSLVGAFGETQYF
-,-,TRBV5-4,TRBJ2-3,TGTGCCAGCAGCTTCGAGCCCACAGATACGCAGTATTTT,CASSFEPTDTQYF
-,once,TRBV2,TRBJ1-1,TGTGCCAGCAGTGAACAGACCCTGAACACTGAAGCTTTCTTT,CASSEQTLNTEAFF
-,-,TRBV19,TRBJ1-1,TGTGCCAGTACTCGAGGGGGGAACACTGAAGCTTTCTTT,CASTRGGNTEAFF
-,few,TRBV27,TRBJ2-7,TGTGCCGCTGGGACCTACGAGCAGTACTTC,CAAGTYEQYF
-,-,TRBV6-5,TRBJ2-1,TGTGCCAGCAGTGGTCACGCGTACAATGAGCAGTTCTTC,CASSGHAYNEQFF
-,-,TRBV2,TRBJ2-3,TGTGCCAGCACCAAGGGTAGTCCAGATACGCAGTATTTT,CASTKGSPDTQYF
-,-,TRBV4-3,TRBJ1-1,TGCGCCAGCAGCCAAGAAGGGGCCACTGAAGCTTTCTTT,CASSQEGATEAFF
-,-,TRBV7-3,TRBJ2-3,TGTGCCAGCAGCGGAGGGGATACGCAGTATTTT,CASSGGDTQYF
-,few,TRBV9,TRBJ1-4,TGTGCCAGCAGCTTGCCGGAGGACATGGGACCAACCGTGGGTGAAAAACTGTTTTTT,CASSLPEDMGPTVGEKLFF
-,-,TRBV25-1,TRBJ1-5,TGTGCCAGCAGTGAATATAGGTCGGGTCAGCCCCAGCATTTT,CASSEYRSGQPQHF
TRBD1,-,TRBV7-6,TRBJ2-7,TGTGCCAGCAGCCCGTCGGGACAGGGCTACGAGCAGTACTTC,CASSPSGQGYEQYF
-,-,TRBV4-1,TRBJ2-3,TGCGCCAGCAGCCAAGGGGGGCAGGGTGGTGATACGCAGTATTTT,CASSQGGQGGDTQYF
TRBD1,-,TRBV18,TRBJ2-3,TGTGCCAGCTCTCGGACAGGGGAGAGGACAGATACGCAGTATTTT,CASSRTGERTDTQYF
TRBD2,-,TRBV7-9,TRBJ2-1,TGTGCCAGCAGCTTAGGGCCTAGCGGGGGGGCCCTAAACAATGAGCAGTTCTTC,CASSLGPSGGALNNEQFF
TRBD1,-,TRBV6-6,TRBJ2-4,TGTGCCAGCAGAGAAAGGACAGGGATTGACATTCAGTACTTC,CASRERTGIDIQYF
-,-,TRBV2,TRBJ1-1,TGTGCCAGCAGCCTCCCCGGGACACCTATAACTGAAGCTTTCTTT,CASSLPGTPITEAFF
-,-,TRBV7-6,TRBJ2-4,TGTGCCAGCAGCTTAAGCGACATTCAGTACTTC,CASSLSDIQYF
TRBD2,-,TRBV27,TRBJ2-2,TGTGCCAGCAGACGGACTAGCGGAAACACCGGGGAGCTGTTTTTT,CASRRTSGNTGELFF
TRBD1,-,TRBV7-8,TRBJ1-6,TGTGCCAGCAGTCCGCAGGGACAGGGGGCTAATTCACCCCTCCACTTT,CASSPQGQGANSPLHF
TRBD1,-,TRBV28,TRBJ1-4,TGTGCCAGCAGTTGGTGGTCGGGACAGCGTAATGAAAAACTGTTTTTT,CASSWWSGQRNEKLFF
-,-,TRBV7-6,TRBJ1-1,TGTGCCAGCAGCGAGGGGGGGACTGAAGCTTTCTTT,CASSEGGTEAFF